This T cell receptor beta chain was documented in a study of response to subunit inactivated influenza vaccine. Regarding the study as a whole: Authors suggested each seasonal flu vaccination may recruit only limited numbers of new T cells.

Using its own MiXCR run on the RT-PCR reads, TCRdb lists one record per CDR3 protein. The sample contains approximately 530,000 distinct CDR3 sequences, less than 8% of which appear only once. In its sample, this clonotype was seen many times. Antigen unknown. The CDR3 sequence is 16 residues long. Germline V gene lookup returns CDR1 SGHRS and CDR2 YFSETQ. Trimming removed 4 bases from V and 5 bases from J, with 18 bases in between. The sample in question was PBMCs from blood, obtained around 25 months after vaccination. The sequence was collected from a man aged 50 to 69 who received an inactivated influenza vaccine. The chain employs TRBV5-1 and TRBJ1-4, with TRBD1 as a possible D gene (5 bases). CDR3 in DNA: TGCGCCAGCAGCACGGGCTCCGGGACGAGAAATGAAAAACTGTTTTTT. Translated, it gives CASSTGSGTRNEKLFF.